The 22 T cell receptor beta chains presented below share a single source sample, sequenced in a study of human T cells and chemical hapten exposure. TCRdb analysed the RACE reads with MiXCR anew, one entry per CDR3 protein. The sample holds around 70,000 distinct CDR3 sequences, about 6% seen once. Time point meaning: healthy volunteer bleed at 6 weeks. Someone pulled total RNA out of unfractionated whole blood. The sequencing input was whole blood. The receptors derive from a female donor in good health. Some clones in this sample may be carry-over from other donors' samples.

In this sample, this clonotype turned up a few times. The J gene is TRBJ1-5, the V gene TRBV6-1; D call uncertain. In germline, CDR1 is MNHNS, CDR2 SASEGT. V was trimmed by 2 bases and J by 7 bases, leaving 18 bases between them. This CDR3 region has 16 residues. The CDR3 bases are TGTGCCAGCAGTGAATATCGGACCCCCGGATCCCAGCCCCAGCATTTT. Protein: CASSEYRTPGSQPQHF.

V gene TRBV10-3 combines with J gene TRBJ2-6; the D is unclear. Trimming took off 0 bases at V and 6 bases at J, with 15 bases between the two ends. Germline V CDR1 and CDR2: ENHRY, SYGVKD. The CDR3 has 17 residues. CDR3: CAISESQEGFVANVLTF. The CDR3, as DNA: TGTGCCATCAGTGAGTCCCAGGAAGGGTTTGTGGCCAACGTCCTGACTTTC.

The chain is built from TRBV25-1 and TRBJ2-1; D not resolved. From germline, CDR1 is MGHDK and CDR2 SYGVNS. V was cut by 1 base and J by 8 bases, with 21 bases left in between. This CDR3 is 17 amino acids long. The CDR3 region is CASSEWVPARDLHEQFF. The CDR3 DNA reads as TGTGCCAGCAGTGAATGGGTACCAGCGAGAGACCTCCATGAGCAGTTCTTC.

This clonotype was observed at least ten times. The chain has TRBV20-1 and TRBJ1-4; weak D call: TRBD1 (5 bases). Trimming pared 0 bases from V and 7 bases from J, leaving 6 bases between. CDR3 length equals 12 residues. The germline V gene has CDR1 DFQATT and CDR2 SNEGSKA (reference sequence). CDR3: CSAREGREKLFF. The CDR3 bases are TGCAGTGCTAGAGAGGGGCGTGAAAAACTGTTTTTT.

This clonotype was seen more than once but under ten times. The rearrangement joins TRBV12-3 or TRBV12-4 to TRBJ2-1, with TRBD2 matching over 9 bases. The junction had 6 bases not matched to a gene; V was cut back by 1 base and J by 5 bases. The CDR3 contains 16 residues. The CDR3 region has the DNA TGTGCCAGCAGTTTAGGAGCTAGCGGGACGCACAATGAGCAGTTCTTC. This codes for CASSLGASGTHNEQFF.

This clonotype was detected a few times. The genes are TRBV5-1 and TRBJ1-6, with D possibly being TRBD1 (5 bases). The V and J ends lost 2 bases and 6 bases respectively, with 15 bases between them. Per the germline V gene, CDR1 is SGHRS and CDR2 is YFSETQ. The CDR3 has 16 residues. Here the CDR3 reads CASSLQVGSGNSPLHF. The CDR3, as DNA: TGCGCCAGCAGCTTACAGGTCGGGTCTGGTAATTCACCCCTCCACTTT.

This clonotype was seen more than once but under ten times. The CDR3 loop reads CASSLSLDNQPQHF. In DNA, the CDR3 is TGTGCCAGCAGTTTATCTCTGGACAATCAGCCCCAGCATTTT. The genes are TRBV28 and TRBJ1-5; D uncertain. This CDR3 has 14 residues. V was cut by 1 base and J by 3 bases, with 7 bases left in between. Germline V lookup: CDR1 MDHEN, CDR2 SYDVKM.

The V call is TRBV4-2, the J call TRBJ2-7; 9 nucleotides match TRBD2. After removal of 0 bases from V and 5 bases from J, the junction contained 8 bases not matched to a gene. This CDR3 spans 16 amino acids. Germline V gene lookup returns CDR1 LGHNA and CDR2 YNFKEQ. CDR3 loop: CASSQDIGGRAHEQYF. CDR3 nucleotides: TGTGCCAGCAGCCAAGATATTGGCGGGAGGGCCCACGAGCAGTACTTC.

The chain combines TRBV29-1 with TRBJ2-2; the match to TRBD2 covers 10 bases. Germline V gene lookup returns CDR1 SQVTM and CDR2 ANQGSEA. J was trimmed by 1 base and V by 4 bases; bases with no gene match: 9. This CDR3 is built from 17 residues. CDR3 in DNA: TGCAGCGTTGTGGAGCCACTAGCGGGACGGAACACCGGGGAGCTGTTTTTT. Its translation: CSVVEPLAGRNTGELFF.

V usage is TRBV4-3 and J usage is TRBJ2-2; D is uncertain. V was trimmed by 4 bases and J by 1 base, leaving 16 bases between them. CDR3 size: 17 residues. From germline, CDR1 is LGHNA and CDR2 YSLEER. In DNA, the CDR3 is TGCGCCAGCAGCCTTGCCCTGGGGAACTTGAACACCGGGGAGCTGTTTTTT. This sequence encodes CASSLALGNLNTGELFF.

This clonotype was found many times. The chain carries TRBV20-1 and TRBJ1-1; no definite D call. Germline lookup yields CDR1 DFQATT and CDR2 SNEGSKA (reference sequence). Deletions cut 0 bases from V and 0 bases from J, with 11 bases between. The CDR3 runs 15 residues. The CDR3 DNA reads TGCAGTGCTAGAGATTTGGGTGTGGTGAACACTGAAGCTTTCTTT. Its translation is CSARDLGVVNTEAFF.

CDR3 in amino acids: CAWSVSGDGANVLTF. As DNA, the CDR3 is TGTGCCTGGAGTGTATCGGGGGATGGGGCCAACGTCCTGACTTTC. This rearrangement joins TRBV30 to TRBJ2-6; D is perhaps TRBD2 (6 bases). The CDR3 has 15 amino acids. V was trimmed by 0 bases and J by 3 bases, leaving 9 bases between them. Per germline, CDR1 GTSNPN and CDR2 SVGIG (reference sequence).

This clonotype was found a few times. The chain has TRBV5-4 and TRBJ1-1; 8 positions match TRBD1. The CDR3 has 14 amino acids. V shed 2 bases, J shed 5 bases, and the junction held 5 bases outside the gene matches. Germline CDR1 and CDR2: SGHNT and YYREEE (reference sequence). The CDR3 DNA reads TGTGCCAGCAGCTTAATAGACAGGGGAACTGAAGCTTTCTTT. This sequence encodes CASSLIDRGTEAFF.

This clonotype was seen only a few times. Here the CDR3 DNA reads TGCAGCGTTGCCGGGGGCCTCATTGGAAACACCATATATTTT. Translation gives CSVAGGLIGNTIYF. This chain uses TRBV29-1 with TRBJ1-3; the D gene is possibly TRBD1 (6 bases). V was cut by 4 bases and J by 3 bases, with 13 bases left in between. Germline loops: CDR1 SQVTM, CDR2 ANQGSEA. The CDR3 totals 14 residues.

This clonotype has at least ten counts. The J gene is TRBJ1-6, the V gene TRBV5-4; no definite D call. The V end lost 4 bases, the J end lost 7 bases, and 9 bases lay between the germline ends. CDR3 size: 13 residues. Looked up from germline, CDR1 is SGHNT and CDR2 is YYREEE (reference sequence). For the CDR3, the DNA is TGTGCCAGCAGCATTGCGATGAATTCACCCCTCCACTTT. Encoded protein: CASSIAMNSPLHF.

There are many counts of this clonotype. J is TRBJ2-3 and V is TRBV10-2; 10 bases fit TRBD2. Trimming at V came to 6 bases and at J to 1 base, leaving 1 base not matched to a gene. Germline loops: CDR1 WSHSY, CDR2 SAAADI. This CDR3 contains 14 residues. The DNA of the CDR3 is TGCGCCAGCAGGCTAGCGGGAGGCACAGATACGCAGTATTTT. Translated, it gives CASRLAGGTDTQYF.

Notes on this clonotype: A much larger clone lies one base from this, so it may be a read error. The chain joins TRBV3-1 to TRBJ2-7; maybe TRBD2 (6 bases). The germline V gene has CDR1 LGHDT and CDR2 YNNKEL (reference sequence). V was cut by 8 bases and J by 5 bases, with 19 bases left in between. This CDR3 is built from 14 residues. The CDR3 coding sequence is TGTGCCAGCGGGAGGACTGGCGGGACCAACGAGCAGTACTTC. Translating gives CASGRTGGTNEQYF.

V gene TRBV14 combines with J gene TRBJ2-1; D gene uncertain. CDR3 length equals 11 residues. CDR1 is SGHDN, CDR2 FVKESK, per germline. V was pared by 0 bases and J by 11 bases, with 5 bases between. CDR3 region: CASSQDLKQFF. The CDR3 coding sequence is TGTGCCAGCAGCCAAGATTTAAAGCAGTTCTTC.

V is TRBV30 and J is TRBJ2-1, with 8 bases aligning to TRBD2. V lost 3 bases, J lost 8 bases, and 12 bases stayed unmatched. The CDR3 sequence is 15 residues long. Germline values: CDR1 GTSNPN, CDR2 SVGIG (reference sequence). CDR3 nucleotides: TGTGCCTGGAGCGAAACGGGAGGGCCCTCGGATGAGCAGTTCTTC. Protein: CAWSETGGPSDEQFF.

At least ten counts were recorded for this clonotype. The rearrangement joins TRBV14 to TRBJ1-1; D remains ambiguous. The germline V and J ends were trimmed by 1 base and 5 bases, with 14 bases remaining between them. There are 15 residues in the CDR3. Germline V gene lookup returns CDR1 SGHDN and CDR2 FVKESK. The CDR3 spells CASSQVGRRRTEAFF. DNA for the CDR3: TGTGCCAGCAGCCAAGTTGGGCGCCGGCGGACTGAAGCTTTCTTT.

This clonotype has ten or more counts. This rearrangement joins TRBV25-1 to TRBJ1-1; possibly TRBD1 for D (6 bases). The CDR3 has 16 amino acids. Germline lookup yields CDR1 MGHDK and CDR2 SYGVNS. Trimming took 2 bases from V and 1 from J, leaving 14 bases between them. CDR3 in amino acids: CASSEGPGHTNTEAFF. DNA of the CDR3: TGTGCCAGCAGTGAAGGGCCGGGACACACGAACACTGAAGCTTTCTTT.

This clonotype was recorded a few times. The V call is TRBV15, the J call TRBJ1-4, with D possibly matching TRBD1 (5 bases). Looked up from germline, CDR1 is LNHNV and CDR2 is YYDKDF (reference sequence). V was trimmed by 3 bases and J by 3 bases, leaving 11 bases between them. The CDR3 consists of 15 residues. CDR3 sequence (DNA): TGTGCCACCAGCAGCCTGGGGACGGCTAATGAAAAACTGTTTTTT. The encoded protein is CATSSLGTANEKLFF.